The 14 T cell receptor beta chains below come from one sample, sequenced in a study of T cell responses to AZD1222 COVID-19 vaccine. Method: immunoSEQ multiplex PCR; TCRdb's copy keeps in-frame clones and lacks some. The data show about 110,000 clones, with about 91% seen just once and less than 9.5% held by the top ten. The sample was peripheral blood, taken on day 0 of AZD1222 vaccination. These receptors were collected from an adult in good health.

As DNA, the CDR3 is TGTGCCAGCTCACCGGCCCTAGGGGACGGTGGAAACACCATATATTTT. Amino acid sequence: CASSPALGDGGNTIYF. This chain links TRBV18 with TRBJ1-3; D possibly corresponds to TRBD1 (5 bases). CDR1 and CDR2 from the germline V gene are KGHSH and LQKENI. CDR3 size: 16 residues. Trimming left V 3 bases short and J 3 bases short, with 15 bases between.

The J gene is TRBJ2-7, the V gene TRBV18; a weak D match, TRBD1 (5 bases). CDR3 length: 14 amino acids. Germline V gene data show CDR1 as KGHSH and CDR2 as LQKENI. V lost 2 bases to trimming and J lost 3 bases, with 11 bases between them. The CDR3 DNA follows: TGTGCCAGCTCACCAGATCAGGGCCTCTACGAGCAGTACTTC. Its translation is CASSPDQGLYEQYF.

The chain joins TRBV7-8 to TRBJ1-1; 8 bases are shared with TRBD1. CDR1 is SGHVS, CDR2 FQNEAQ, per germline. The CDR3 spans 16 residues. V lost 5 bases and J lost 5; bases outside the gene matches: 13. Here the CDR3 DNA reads TGTGCCAGCAGCCGTGACAGGGGCCGGTCGGGGACTGAAGCTTTCTTT. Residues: CASSRDRGRSGTEAFF. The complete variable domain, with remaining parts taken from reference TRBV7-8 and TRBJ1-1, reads GAGVSQSPRYKVAKRGQDVALRCDPISGHVSLFWYQQALGQGPEFLTYFQNEAQLDKSGLPSDRFFAERPEGSVSTLKIQRTQQEDSAVYLCASSRDRGRSGTEAFFGQGTRLTVV.

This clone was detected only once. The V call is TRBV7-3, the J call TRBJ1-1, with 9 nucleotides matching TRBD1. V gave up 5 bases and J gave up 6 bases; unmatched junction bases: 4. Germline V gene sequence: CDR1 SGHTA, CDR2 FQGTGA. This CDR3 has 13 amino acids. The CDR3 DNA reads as TGTGCCAGCAGCCCGACAGGGGGATCTGAAGCTTTCTTT. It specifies CASSPTGGSEAFF.

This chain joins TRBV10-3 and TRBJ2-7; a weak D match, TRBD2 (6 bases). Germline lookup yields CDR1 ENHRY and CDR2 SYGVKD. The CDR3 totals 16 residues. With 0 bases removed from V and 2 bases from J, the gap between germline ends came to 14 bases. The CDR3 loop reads CAISESRWREAYEQYF. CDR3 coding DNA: TGTGCCATCAGTGAGTCTCGGTGGAGGGAGGCCTACGAGCAGTACTTC.

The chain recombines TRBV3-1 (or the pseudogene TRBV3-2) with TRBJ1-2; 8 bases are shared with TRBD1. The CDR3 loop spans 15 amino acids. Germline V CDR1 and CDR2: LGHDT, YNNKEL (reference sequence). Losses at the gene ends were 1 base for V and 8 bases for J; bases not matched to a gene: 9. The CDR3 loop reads CASSQAPRTGIGYTF. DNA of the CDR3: TGTGCCAGCAGCCAAGCCCCCCGGACAGGGATCGGCTACACCTTC.

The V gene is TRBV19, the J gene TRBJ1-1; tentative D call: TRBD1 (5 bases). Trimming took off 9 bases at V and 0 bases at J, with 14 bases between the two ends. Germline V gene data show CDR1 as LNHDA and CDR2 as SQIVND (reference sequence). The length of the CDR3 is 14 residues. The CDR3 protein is CASNRGVLNTEAFF. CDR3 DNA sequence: TGTGCCAGCAATCGAGGGGTCCTGAACACTGAAGCTTTCTTT.

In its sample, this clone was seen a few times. CDR3 DNA sequence: TGTGCCAGCAGAGAGCCGGGCAATAGCAATCAGCCCCAGCATTTT. Its translation is CASREPGNSNQPQHF. V gene TRBV2 combines with J gene TRBJ1-5, with D unclear. The CDR3 runs 15 residues. The V gene's germline CDR1 is SNHLY and CDR2 FYNNEI. V lost 6 bases and J lost 0, with 12 bases in between.

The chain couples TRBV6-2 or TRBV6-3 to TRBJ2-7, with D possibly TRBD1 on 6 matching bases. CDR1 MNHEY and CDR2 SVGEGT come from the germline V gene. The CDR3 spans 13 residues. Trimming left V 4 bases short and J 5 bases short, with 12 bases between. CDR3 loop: CASSSGTTDEQYF. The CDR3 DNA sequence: TGTGCCAGCAGTTCCGGGACAACCGACGAGCAGTACTTC.

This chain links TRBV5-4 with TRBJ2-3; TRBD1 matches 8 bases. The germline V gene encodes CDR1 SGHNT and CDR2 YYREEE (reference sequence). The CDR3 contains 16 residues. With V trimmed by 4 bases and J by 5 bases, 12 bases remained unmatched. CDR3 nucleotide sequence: TGTGCCAGCAGCCCCCTTGGACAGGGCGGGATAGATACGCAGTATTTT. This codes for CASSPLGQGGIDTQYF.

Here the CDR3 reads CASSSSTVFNSPLHF. In nucleotides, the CDR3 is TGTGCCAGCAGCTCCTCGACGGTGTTCAATTCACCCCTCCACTTT. The rearrangement joins TRBV7-6 to TRBJ1-6; D is unclear. CDR1 is SGHVS and CDR2 is FNYEAQ in the germline V gene. The CDR3 is 15 residues long. V dropped 4 bases and J dropped 7 bases, with 14 bases sitting between them. The full variable domain, its missing parts supplied by reference TRBV7-6 and TRBJ1-6, is GAGVSQSPRYKVTKRGQDVALRCDPISGHVSLYWYRQALGQGPEFLTYFNYEAQQDKSGLPNDRFSAERPEGSISTLTIQRTEQRDSAMYRCASSSSTVFNSPLHFGNGTRLTVT.

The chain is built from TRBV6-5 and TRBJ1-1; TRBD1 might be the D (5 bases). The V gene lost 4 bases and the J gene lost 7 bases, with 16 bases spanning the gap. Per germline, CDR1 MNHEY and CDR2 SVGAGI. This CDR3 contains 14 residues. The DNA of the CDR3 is TGTGCCAGCAGTTCGCCAACCTCGGGGGGTGAAGCTTTCTTT. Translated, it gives CASSSPTSGGEAFF.

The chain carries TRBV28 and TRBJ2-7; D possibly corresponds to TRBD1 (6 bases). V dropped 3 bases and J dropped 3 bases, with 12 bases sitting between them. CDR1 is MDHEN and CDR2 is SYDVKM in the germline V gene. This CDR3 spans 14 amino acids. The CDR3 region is CASSFGTYFYEQYF. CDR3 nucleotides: TGTGCCAGCAGTTTCGGGACATACTTCTACGAGCAGTACTTC.

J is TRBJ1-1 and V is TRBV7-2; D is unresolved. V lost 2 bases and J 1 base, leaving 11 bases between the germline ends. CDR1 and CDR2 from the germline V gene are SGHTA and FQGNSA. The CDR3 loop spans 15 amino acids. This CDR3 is CASSLRGRGNTEAFF. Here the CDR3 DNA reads TGTGCCAGCAGCTTAAGAGGGCGGGGGAACACTGAAGCTTTCTTT.